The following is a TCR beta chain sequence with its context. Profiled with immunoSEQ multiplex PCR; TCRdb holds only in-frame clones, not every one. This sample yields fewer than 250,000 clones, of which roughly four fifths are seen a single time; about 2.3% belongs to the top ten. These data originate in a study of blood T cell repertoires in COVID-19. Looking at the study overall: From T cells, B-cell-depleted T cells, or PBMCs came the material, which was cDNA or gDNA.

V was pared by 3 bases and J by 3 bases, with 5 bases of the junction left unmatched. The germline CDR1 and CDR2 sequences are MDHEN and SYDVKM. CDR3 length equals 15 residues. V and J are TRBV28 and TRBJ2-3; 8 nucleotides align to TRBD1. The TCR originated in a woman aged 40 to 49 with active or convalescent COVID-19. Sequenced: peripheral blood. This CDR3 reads CASSFGQGSTDTQYF. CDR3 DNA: TGTGCCAGCAGTTTCGGACAGGGTTCTACAGATACGCAGTATTTT.